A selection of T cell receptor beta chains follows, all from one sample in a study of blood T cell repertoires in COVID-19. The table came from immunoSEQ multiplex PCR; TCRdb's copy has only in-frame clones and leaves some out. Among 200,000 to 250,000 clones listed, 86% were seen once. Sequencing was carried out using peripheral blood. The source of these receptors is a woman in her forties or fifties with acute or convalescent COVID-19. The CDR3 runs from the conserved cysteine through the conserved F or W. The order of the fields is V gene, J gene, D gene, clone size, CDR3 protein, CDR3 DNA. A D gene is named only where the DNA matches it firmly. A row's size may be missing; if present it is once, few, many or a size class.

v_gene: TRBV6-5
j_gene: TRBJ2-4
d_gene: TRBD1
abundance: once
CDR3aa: CASRGGEAKNIQYF
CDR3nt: TGTGCCAGCAGAGGGGGCGAGGCCAAAAACATTCAGTACTTC

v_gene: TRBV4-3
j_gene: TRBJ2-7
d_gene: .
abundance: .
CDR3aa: CASSQVRRYEQYF
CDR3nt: TGCGCCAGCAGCCAAGTTCGTCGCTACGAGCAGTACTTC

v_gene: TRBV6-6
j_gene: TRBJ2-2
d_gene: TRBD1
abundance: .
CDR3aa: CASTKTGGNFGELFF
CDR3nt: TGTGCCAGCACCAAGACAGGGGGCAATTTCGGGGAGCTGTTTTTT

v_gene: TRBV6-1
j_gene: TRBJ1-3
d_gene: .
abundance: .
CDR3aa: CASSEGQFSGNTIYF
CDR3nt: TGTGCCAGCAGTGAAGGGCAGTTCTCTGGAAACACCATATATTTT

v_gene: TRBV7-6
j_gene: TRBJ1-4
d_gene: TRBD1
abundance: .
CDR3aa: CASSLASTGFEKLFF
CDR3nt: TGTGCCAGCAGCTTAGCATCGACAGGGTTTGAAAAACTGTTTTTT

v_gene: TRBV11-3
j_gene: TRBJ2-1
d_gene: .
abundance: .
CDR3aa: CASTPTVKMASSYNEQFF
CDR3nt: TGTGCCAGTACCCCGACAGTCAAGATGGCCAGCTCCTACAATGAGCAGTTCTTC

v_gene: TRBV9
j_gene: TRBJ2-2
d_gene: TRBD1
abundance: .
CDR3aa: CASNGDRQNTGELFF
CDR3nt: TGTGCCAGCAATGGGGACAGGCAGAACACCGGGGAGCTGTTTTTT

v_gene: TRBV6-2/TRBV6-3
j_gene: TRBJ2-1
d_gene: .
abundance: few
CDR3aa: CASCRGRELTLHNEQFF
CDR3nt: TGTGCCAGCTGCCGGGGGCGGGAGCTCACTCTCCACAATGAGCAGTTCTTC

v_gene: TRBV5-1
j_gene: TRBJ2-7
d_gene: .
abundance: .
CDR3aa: CASSYQGVLQYF
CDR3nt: TGCGCCAGCTCCTACCAAGGGGTTTTGCAGTACTTC

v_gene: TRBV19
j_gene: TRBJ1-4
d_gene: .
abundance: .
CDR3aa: CASSRGGAESLFF
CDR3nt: TGTGCCAGTAGTAGAGGCGGTGCAGAATCCCTGTTTTTT

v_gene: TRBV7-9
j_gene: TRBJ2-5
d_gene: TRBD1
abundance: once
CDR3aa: CASSLRQGEETQYF
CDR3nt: TGTGCCAGCAGCTTAAGGCAGGGGGAAGAGACCCAGTACTTC

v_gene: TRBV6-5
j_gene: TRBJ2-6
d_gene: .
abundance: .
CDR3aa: CASSAYSSGANVLTF
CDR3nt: TGTGCCAGCAGCGCCTACAGCTCTGGGGCCAACGTCCTGACTTTC

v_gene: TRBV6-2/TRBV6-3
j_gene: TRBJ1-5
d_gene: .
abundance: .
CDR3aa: CASSYSYNQPQHF
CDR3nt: TGTGCCAGCAGTTACTCGTATAATCAGCCCCAGCATTTT

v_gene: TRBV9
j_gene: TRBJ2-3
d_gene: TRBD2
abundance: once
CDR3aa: CASSVSGLATDTQYF
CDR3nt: TGTGCCAGCAGCGTATCGGGACTAGCGACAGATACGCAGTATTTT

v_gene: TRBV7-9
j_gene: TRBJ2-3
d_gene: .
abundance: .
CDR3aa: CASRASTDTQYF
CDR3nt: TGTGCCAGCAGGGCAAGCACAGATACGCAGTATTTT

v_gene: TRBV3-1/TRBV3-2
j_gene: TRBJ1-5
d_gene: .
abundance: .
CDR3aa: CASSQTTGNQPQHF
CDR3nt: TGTGCCAGCAGCCAAACGACAGGTAATCAGCCCCAGCATTTT

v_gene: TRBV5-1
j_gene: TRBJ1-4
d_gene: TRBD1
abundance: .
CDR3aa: CASSLGQGTTNEKLFF
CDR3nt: TGCGCCAGCAGCCTCGGACAGGGAACAACTAATGAAAAACTGTTTTTT

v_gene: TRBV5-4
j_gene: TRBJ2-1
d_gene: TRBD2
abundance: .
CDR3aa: CASSLAGTTSYNEQFF
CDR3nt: TGTGCCAGCAGCCTAGCCGGGACTACTTCCTACAATGAGCAGTTCTTC

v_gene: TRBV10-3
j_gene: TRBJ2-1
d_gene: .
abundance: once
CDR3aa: CAISASPDNEQFF
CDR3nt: TGTGCCATCAGTGCTTCTCCAGACAATGAGCAGTTCTTC

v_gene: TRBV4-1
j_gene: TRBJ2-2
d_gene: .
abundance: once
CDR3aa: CASSQDFSQGPGGELFF
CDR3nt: TGCGCCAGCAGCCAAGATTTTAGTCAGGGCCCCGGCGGGGAGCTGTTTTTT

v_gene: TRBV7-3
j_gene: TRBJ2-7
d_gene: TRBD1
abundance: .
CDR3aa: CASSEQGAGEQYF
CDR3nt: TGTGCCAGCAGCGAACAGGGGGCAGGAGAGCAGTACTTC

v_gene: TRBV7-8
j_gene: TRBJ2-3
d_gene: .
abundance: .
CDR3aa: CASSSQGSSTDTQYF
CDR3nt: TGTGCCAGCAGCTCCCAGGGATCTAGCACAGATACGCAGTATTTT

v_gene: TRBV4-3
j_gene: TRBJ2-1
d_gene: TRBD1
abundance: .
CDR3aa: CASSLGGQVDEQFF
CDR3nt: TGCGCCAGCAGCCTCGGGGGACAGGTTGATGAGCAGTTCTTC

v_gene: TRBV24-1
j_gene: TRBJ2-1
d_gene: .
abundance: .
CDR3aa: CATSDKATGANEQFF
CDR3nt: TGTGCCACCAGTGATAAGGCGACAGGAGCTAATGAGCAGTTCTTC

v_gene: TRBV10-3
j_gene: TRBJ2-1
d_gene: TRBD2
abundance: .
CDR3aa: CATWGLADSYNEQFF
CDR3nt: TGTGCCACGTGGGGACTAGCGGACTCCTACAATGAGCAGTTCTTC

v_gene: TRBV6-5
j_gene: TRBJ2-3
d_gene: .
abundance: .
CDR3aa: CASRRGPTTDTQYF
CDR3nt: TGTGCCAGCCGCAGGGGTCCTACCACAGATACGCAGTATTTT

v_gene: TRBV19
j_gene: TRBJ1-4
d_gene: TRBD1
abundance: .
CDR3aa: CASNRGATTNEKLFF
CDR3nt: TGTGCCAGTAACAGGGGGGCAACAACTAATGAAAAACTGTTTTTT

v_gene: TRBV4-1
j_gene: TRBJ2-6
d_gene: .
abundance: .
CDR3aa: CASSPGAKYSGANVLTF
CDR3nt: TGCGCCAGCAGCCCAGGGGCCAAATACTCTGGGGCCAACGTCCTGACTTTC

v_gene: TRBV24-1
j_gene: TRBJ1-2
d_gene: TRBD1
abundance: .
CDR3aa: CATSDFAGGSYTF
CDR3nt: TGTGCCACCAGTGATTTCGCAGGGGGTTCGTACACCTTC

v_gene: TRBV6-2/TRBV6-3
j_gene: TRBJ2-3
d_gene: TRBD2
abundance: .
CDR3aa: CASSPQGASGSSTDTQYF
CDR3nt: TGTGCCAGCAGTCCCCAGGGGGCTAGCGGGAGTAGCACAGATACGCAGTATTTT

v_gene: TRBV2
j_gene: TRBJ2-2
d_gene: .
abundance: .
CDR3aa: CASRNGNTGELFF
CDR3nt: TGTGCCAGCAGGAACGGTAACACCGGGGAGCTGTTTTTT

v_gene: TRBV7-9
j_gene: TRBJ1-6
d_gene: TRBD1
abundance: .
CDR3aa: CASSLARTGNYNSPLHF
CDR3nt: TGTGCCAGCAGTCTTGCGAGGACAGGGAACTATAATTCACCCCTCCACTTT

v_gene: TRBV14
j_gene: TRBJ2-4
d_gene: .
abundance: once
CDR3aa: CASSQDIGNIQYF
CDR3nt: TGTGCCAGCAGCCAAGATATCGGGAACATTCAGTACTTC

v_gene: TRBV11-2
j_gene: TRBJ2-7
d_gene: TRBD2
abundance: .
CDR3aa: CASSWGVGGNSYEQYF
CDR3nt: TGTGCCAGCAGCTGGGGTGTGGGGGGGAACAGCTACGAGCAGTACTTC

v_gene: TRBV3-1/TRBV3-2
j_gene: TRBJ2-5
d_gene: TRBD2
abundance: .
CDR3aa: CASSPTSGAQETQYF
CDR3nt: TGTGCCAGCAGCCCGACTAGCGGGGCACAAGAGACCCAGTACTTC

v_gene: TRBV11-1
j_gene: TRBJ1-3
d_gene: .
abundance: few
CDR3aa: CASSPDNSGNTIYF
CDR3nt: TGTGCCAGCAGCCCGGACAACTCTGGAAACACCATATATTTT

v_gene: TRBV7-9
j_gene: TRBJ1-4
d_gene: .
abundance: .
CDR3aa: CASSSRVNEKLFF
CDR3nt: TGTGCCAGCAGCTCGAGGGTTAATGAAAAACTGTTTTTT

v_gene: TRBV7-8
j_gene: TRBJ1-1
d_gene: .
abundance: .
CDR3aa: CASSLGTDGTEAFF
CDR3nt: TGTGCCAGCAGCTTAGGGACTGATGGGACTGAAGCTTTCTTT

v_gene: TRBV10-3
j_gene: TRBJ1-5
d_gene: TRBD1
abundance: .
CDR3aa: CATPKGQGAYQPQHF
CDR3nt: TGTGCCACCCCGAAGGGACAGGGGGCTTATCAGCCCCAGCATTTT

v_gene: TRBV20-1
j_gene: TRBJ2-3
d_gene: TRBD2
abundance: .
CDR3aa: CSASITSGTDTQYF
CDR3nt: TGCAGTGCTAGTATCACTAGCGGGACAGATACGCAGTATTTT